This is a list of T cell receptor beta chains from one sample in a study of CD8+CD57+ T cells in acquired aplastic anemia. TCRdb reprocessed the reads with MiXCR, giving one entry per CDR3 protein. Here the sample spans roughly 180,000 distinct CDR3 sequences, 46% being singletons. Sequencing input: sorted CD4+, CD8+, or CD8+CD57+ T cells (not recorded which) from PBMCs. All receptors come from a human donor in good health. Each CDR3 is given with its conserved first and last residue. D genes are given only for firm matches. Rows give clone size only sometimes, using once, few, many, or a class for an expanded clone.

J | size | length | V | D | DNA | CDR3
TRBJ1-1 | NA | 12 | TRBV15 | NA | TGTGCCACCGCACAGGGGAACACTGAAGCTTTCTTT | CATAQGNTEAFF
TRBJ1-1 | NA | 14 | TRBV5-5 | NA | TGTGCCAGCAGCTTGGTGGGCATGAACACTGAAGCTTTCTTT | CASSLVGMNTEAFF
TRBJ2-7 | many | 12 | TRBV6-2/TRBV6-3 | NA | TGTGCCAGCACCCAAACAGAATACGAGCAGTACTTC | CASTQTEYEQYF
TRBJ2-5 | NA | 14 | TRBV19 | TRBD1 | TGTGCCGGCTCGGGACAGGGAACCCAAGAGACCCAGTACTTC | CAGSGQGTQETQYF
TRBJ1-5 | NA | 14 | TRBV10-3 | TRBD1 | TGTGCCATCAGTGATGCAGGGGGGAATCAGCCCCAGCATTTT | CAISDAGGNQPQHF
TRBJ2-7 | many | 15 | TRBV7-2 | NA | TGTGCCAGCAGCTTTGGGTGGGACTTACAATACGAGCAGTACTTC | CASSFGWDLQYEQYF
TRBJ1-2 | NA | 12 | TRBV9 | NA | TGTGCCAGCAGCGTTGGGTACTACGGCTACACCTTC | CASSVGYYGYTF
TRBJ2-2 | NA | 18 | TRBV5-1 | TRBD2 | TGCGCCAGCAGCTTGGGACTAGCGGGAGGACTATCCACCGGGGAGCTGTTTTTT | CASSLGLAGGLSTGELFF
TRBJ2-1 | NA | 15 | TRBV12-5 | NA | TGTGCTAGTGGTTTGGGACACCAAGACTACAATGAGCAGTTCTTC | CASGLGHQDYNEQFF
TRBJ2-3 | many | 17 | TRBV4-2 | TRBD2 | TGTGCCAGCAGTTCCGGGACTAGCGGACATAGCACAGATACGCAGTATTTT | CASSSGTSGHSTDTQYF
TRBJ1-1 | NA | 13 | TRBV10-3 | NA | TGTGCCACCAGACAGGAGATCAACACTGATGCTTTCTTT | CATRQEINTDAFF
TRBJ2-2 | many | 18 | TRBV20-1 | TRBD2 | TGCAGTGCTAGAGGGTTTCGGTCTAGCGGGAGTGGCACCGGGGAGCTGTTTTTT | CSARGFRSSGSGTGELFF
TRBJ2-1 | few | 17 | TRBV4-2 | TRBD2 | TGTGCCAGCAGCCAAATTAGCGGGGGGAGCTCCTACAATGAGCAGTTCTTC | CASSQISGGSSYNEQFF
TRBJ2-7 | many | 12 | TRBV7-2 | NA | TGTGCCAGCAGGAGCTTGGGGTACGAGCAGTACTTC | CASRSLGYEQYF
TRBJ2-2 | NA | 14 | TRBV9 | NA | TGTGCCAGCACCCGGACAGTGAACACCGGGGAGCTGTTTTTT | CASTRTVNTGELFF
TRBJ1-5 | NA | 16 | TRBV6-1 | NA | TGTGCCAGCAGTCAGACCGCCAGGGCTTACAGTCAGCCCCAGCATTTT | CASSQTARAYSQPQHF
TRBJ1-5 | few | 15 | TRBV3-1 | NA | TGTGCCAGCAGCAGAGGGATTGGTAGCAATCAGCCCCAGCATTTT | CASSRGIGSNQPQHF
TRBJ2-2 | NA | 15 | TRBV2 | TRBD1 | TGTGCCAGCACGACGGACAGGTCTTTAGGCGGGGAGCTGTTTTTT | CASTTDRSLGGELFF
TRBJ1-2 | NA | 13 | TRBV6-5 | TRBD1 | TGTGCCAGCAGTAGGACAGGGGTCTATGGCTACACCTTC | CASSRTGVYGYTF
TRBJ2-5 | NA | 15 | TRBV5-4 | TRBD2 | TGTGCCAGCAGCCAGGGACTAGCGGGAGCAGAGACCCAGTACTTC | CASSQGLAGAETQYF
TRBJ2-7 | NA | 14 | TRBV12-3/TRBV12-4 | TRBD2 | TGTGCCAGCAGTAAGCGGGAGGGCAACTACGAGCAGTACTTC | CASSKREGNYEQYF
TRBJ1-4 | many | 11 | TRBV11-2 | NA | TGTGCCAGCAGGGGCCTAGAAAAACTGTTTTTT | CASRGLEKLFF
TRBJ2-5 | NA | 14 | TRBV7-9 | TRBD1 | TGTGCCAGCAGCCCCCGGACAGGGGAAGAGACCCAGTACTTC | CASSPRTGEETQYF
TRBJ2-4 | NA | 14 | TRBV19 | NA | TGTGCCAGTAGTATAGGTGCTACGGGGGACATTCAGTACTTC | CASSIGATGDIQYF
TRBJ1-5 | few | 13 | TRBV24-1 | NA | TGTGCCACCAGTGGTCGGGGGGGGCAGCCCCAGCATTTT | CATSGRGGQPQHF
TRBJ1-3 | NA | 15 | TRBV28 | NA | TGTGCCAGCAGTACGGCAGTGCACTCTGGAAACACCATATATTTT | CASSTAVHSGNTIYF
TRBJ1-6 | many | 14 | TRBV5-6 | NA | TGTGCCAGCAGCTCCCAAGGGGAGATTTCACCCCTCCACTTT | CASSSQGEISPLHF
TRBJ2-5 | many | 15 | TRBV20-1 | TRBD2 | TGCAGTGCTACCCCCGACGGCCTGGGGGGGGAGACCCAGTACTTC | CSATPDGLGGETQYF
TRBJ2-7 | NA | 11 | TRBV12-3/TRBV12-4 | NA | TGTGCCAGCAGTTCCATCCACGAGCAGTACTTC | CASSSIHEQYF
TRBJ2-3 | many | 18 | TRBV7-9 | TRBD1 | TGTGCCAGCAGCTTGAAGCCGGGACTCCTACCCGGACAGGGTACGCAGTATTTT | CASSLKPGLLPGQGTQYF
TRBJ1-2 | NA | 15 | TRBV27 | NA | TGTGCCAGCAGTTTTGTAGGCAGTCCCAACTATGGCTACACCTTC | CASSFVGSPNYGYTF
TRBJ2-5 | many | 16 | TRBV19 | NA | TGTGCCAGTAGTATCCTAGAGTCAGGGGTAAGAGAGACCCAGTACTTC | CASSILESGVRETQYF
TRBJ1-5 | NA | 16 | TRBV10-3 | NA | TGTGCCATCAGTGAGGAGGAAGGGAGGGGCAATCAGCCCCAGCATTTT | CAISEEEGRGNQPQHF
TRBJ2-1 | NA | 14 | TRBV28 | NA | TGTGCCAGCATAGGTTCCGACGGGGACAATGAGCAGTTCTTC | CASIGSDGDNEQFF
TRBJ2-3 | NA | 12 | TRBV10-1 | NA | TGCGCCAGCATCGCAGACACAGATACGCAGTATTTT | CASIADTDTQYF
TRBJ2-5 | NA | 12 | TRBV7-8 | NA | TGTGCCAGCAGCCTAGACGGGGAGACCCAGTACTTC | CASSLDGETQYF
TRBJ1-3 | NA | 15 | TRBV11-2 | NA | TGTGCCAGCAGCTTAGGGAAAGGGACTGGAAGCACCATATATTTT | CASSLGKGTGSTIYF
TRBJ1-2 | few | 15 | TRBV29-1 | TRBD1 | TGCAGCGTTCCCAACCGACAGGGACCCTACTATGGCTACACCTTC | CSVPNRQGPYYGYTF
TRBJ2-7 | few | 12 | TRBV29-1 | NA | TGCAGCGTGGTCGGCAGATCCTACGAGCAGTACTTC | CSVVGRSYEQYF
TRBJ2-3 | NA | 14 | TRBV29-1 | TRBD2 | TGCAGCGTTGGGCTAGCGGGAGTCGCAGATACGCAGTATTTT | CSVGLAGVADTQYF
TRBJ1-2 | NA | 17 | TRBV7-6 | NA | TGTGCCAGCAGCGCGGGCAAGAGCGCAGGGGACTACTATGGCTACACCTTC | CASSAGKSAGDYYGYTF
TRBJ2-3 | NA | 13 | TRBV29-1 | TRBD1 | TGCAGCGGAGGACAGGGAAGCACAGATACGCAGTATTTT | CSGGQGSTDTQYF
TRBJ2-3 | many | 13 | TRBV5-4 | NA | TGTGCCAGCAGCGAGCGACGCACAGATACGCAGTATTTT | CASSERRTDTQYF
TRBJ2-7 | NA | 16 | TRBV10-3 | TRBD1 | TGTGCCACTCTAACGGGTACGGGACAGGATTTCCACGAGCAGTACTTC | CATLTGTGQDFHEQYF
TRBJ1-1 | NA | 14 | TRBV15 | NA | TGTGCCACCAGCAGACGGACGGCGAACACTGAAGCTTTCTTT | CATSRRTANTEAFF
TRBJ2-2 | NA | 14 | TRBV2 | TRBD1 | TGTGCCAGCAGTCAGGACAGGTGGTCCGGGGAGCTGTTTTTT | CASSQDRWSGELFF
TRBJ2-7 | NA | 14 | TRBV7-8 | TRBD2 | TGTGCCAGCAGCCGGGGACTAGCGGGATACGAGCAGTACTTC | CASSRGLAGYEQYF
TRBJ1-5 | once | 15 | TRBV2 | NA | TGTGCCAGCAGTCTTCAGGACAGTGGCAATCAGCCCCAGCATTTT | CASSLQDSGNQPQHF
TRBJ1-4 | NA | 14 | TRBV20-1 | NA | TGCAGTGCTATAGACAGAGAAGGAAATGAAAAACTGTTTTTT | CSAIDREGNEKLFF
TRBJ1-2 | many | 15 | TRBV5-1 | NA | TGCGCCAGCAGCTTAACGGGGCTCGCTAACTATGGCTACACCTTC | CASSLTGLANYGYTF
TRBJ2-5 | few | 16 | TRBV10-3 | NA | TGTGCCATCAGTGAGTCAAGGTACAGATTGCAAGAGACCCAGTACTTC | CAISESRYRLQETQYF
TRBJ2-3 | NA | 15 | TRBV3-1 | NA | TGTGCCAGCAGCCAAGATGTGGCGGTCACAGATACGCAGTATTTT | CASSQDVAVTDTQYF
TRBJ2-5 | NA | 19 | TRBV18 | TRBD2 | TGTGCCAGCTCACCACCTTTGAATAGCGGGAGGGCCGTTCAAGAGACCCAGTACTTC | CASSPPLNSGRAVQETQYF
TRBJ1-2 | NA | 14 | TRBV4-3 | NA | TGCGCCAGCAGCCAAAGCCAAAGGGTCAATGGCTACACCTTC | CASSQSQRVNGYTF